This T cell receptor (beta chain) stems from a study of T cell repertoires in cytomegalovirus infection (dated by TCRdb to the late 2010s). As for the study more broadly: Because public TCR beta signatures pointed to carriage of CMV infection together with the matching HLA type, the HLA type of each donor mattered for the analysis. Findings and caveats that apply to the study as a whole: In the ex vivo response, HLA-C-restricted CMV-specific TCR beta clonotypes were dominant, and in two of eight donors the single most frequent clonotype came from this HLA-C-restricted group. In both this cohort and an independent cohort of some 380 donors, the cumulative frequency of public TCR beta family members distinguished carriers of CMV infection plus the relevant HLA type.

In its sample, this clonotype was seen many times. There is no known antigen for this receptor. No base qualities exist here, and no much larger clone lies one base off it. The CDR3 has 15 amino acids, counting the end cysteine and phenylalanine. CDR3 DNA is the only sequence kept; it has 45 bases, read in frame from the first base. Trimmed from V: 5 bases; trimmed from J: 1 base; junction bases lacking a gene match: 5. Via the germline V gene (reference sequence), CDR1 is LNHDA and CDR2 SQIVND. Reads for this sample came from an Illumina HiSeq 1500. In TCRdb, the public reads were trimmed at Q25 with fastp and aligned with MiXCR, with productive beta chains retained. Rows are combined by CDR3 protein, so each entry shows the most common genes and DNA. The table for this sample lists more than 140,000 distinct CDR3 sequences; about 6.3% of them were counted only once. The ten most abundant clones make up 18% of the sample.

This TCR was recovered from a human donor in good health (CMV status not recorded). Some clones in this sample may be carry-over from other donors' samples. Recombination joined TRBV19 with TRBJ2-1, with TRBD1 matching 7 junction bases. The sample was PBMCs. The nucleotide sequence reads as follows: TGTGCCAGTAGTGGGGACAGCCAGTCCTACAATGAGCAGTTCTTC. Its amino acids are CASSGDSQSYNEQFF.